This T cell receptor (beta chain) came from a study of response to subunit inactivated influenza vaccine. TCRdb recomputed calls from the RT-PCR reads with MiXCR, one row per CDR3 protein. The table includes approximately 680,000 distinct CDR3 sequences, around a sixth detected once. Sequenced here: PBMCs from blood, sampled approximately 13 days after vaccination. The receptor was isolated from a man aged 50-59 years who received an inactivated influenza vaccine.

The CDR3, as DNA: TGTGCCACCAGTGATTTCCGGGTAGGACGGACGAACACCGGGGAGCTGTTTTTT. Its protein product is CATSDFRVGRTNTGELFF. The chain combines TRBV24-1 with TRBJ2-2; no reliable D call. In germline, CDR1 is KGHDR, CDR2 SFDVKD. V lost 1 base and J lost 0, with 14 bases in between. The CDR3 loop spans 18 amino acids.